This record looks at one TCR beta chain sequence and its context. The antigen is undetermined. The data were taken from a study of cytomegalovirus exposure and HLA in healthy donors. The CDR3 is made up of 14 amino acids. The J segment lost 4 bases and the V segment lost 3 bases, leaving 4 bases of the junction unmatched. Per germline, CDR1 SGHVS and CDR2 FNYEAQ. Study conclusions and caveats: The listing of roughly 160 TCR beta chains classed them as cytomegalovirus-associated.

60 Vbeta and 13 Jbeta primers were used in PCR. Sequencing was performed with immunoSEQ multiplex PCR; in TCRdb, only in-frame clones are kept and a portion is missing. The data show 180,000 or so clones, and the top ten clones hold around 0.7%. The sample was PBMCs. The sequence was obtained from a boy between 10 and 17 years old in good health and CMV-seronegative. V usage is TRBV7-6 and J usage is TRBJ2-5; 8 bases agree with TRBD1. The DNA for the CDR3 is TGTGCCAGCAGCTTGACAGGGGTCGTAGAGACCCAGTACTTC. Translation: CASSLTGVVETQYF.